The subject of this entry is one T cell receptor (beta chain). CDR3 size: 19 residues. Germline V lookup: CDR1 SGHAT, CDR2 FQNNGV. V lost 5 bases, J lost 3 bases, and 21 bases stayed unmatched. The data stem from a study of OX40 agonist ivuxolimab in advanced cancers. Study information: Patients undergoing dose escalation presented with hepatocellular carcinoma, melanoma, renal cell or head and neck cancer. The study reported partial responses in three patients: one hepatocellular carcinoma, two cutaneous melanoma.

Method: immunoSEQ multiplex PCR; TCRdb's copy keeps in-frame clones and lacks some. This table holds 6,000 or so clones, approximately 80% found once. The genes are TRBV11-2 and TRBJ1-1, with 7 bases identical to TRBD1. The receptor's source is an adult with an advanced solid tumor such as melanoma, head and neck, liver or kidney cancer. Source: CD4+ or CD8+ T cells sorted from blood, taken in a trial of the OX40 agonist ivuxolimab. CDR3 amino acids: CASSVTNLRPDRSDTEAFF. The CDR3 nucleotides are TGTGCCAGCAGCGTAACTAATCTAAGACCGGACAGGTCGGACACTGAAGCTTTCTTT. Filled out from reference TRBV11-2 and TRBJ1-1, the complete variable domain reads EAGVAQSPRYKIIEKRQSVAFWCNPISGHATLYWYQQILGQGPKLLIQFQNNGVVDDSQLPKDRFSAERLKGVDSTLKIQPAKLEDSAVYLCASSVTNLRPDRSDTEAFFGQGTRLTVV.